A selection of T cell receptor beta chains follows, all from one sample in a study of PD-1 blockade in classical Hodgkin lymphoma. Sequencing was performed with immunoSEQ multiplex PCR; in TCRdb, only in-frame clones are kept and a portion is missing. The table includes under 100,000 clones, around 90% detected once. The sequences come from peripheral blood mononuclear cells (PBMCs), collected before the second cycle of nivolumab. The origin of the receptors is a human donor with classical Hodgkin lymphoma. The CDR3 runs from the conserved cysteine through the conserved F or W. D genes are given only for firm matches. Only part of the rows carry a size: once, few, many, or a class if the clone is expanded.

>-|TRBV19|-|14|TRBJ2-2
TGTGCCAGTCCCCCTAGTCGGAACACCGGGGAGCTGTTTTTT
CASPPSRNTGELFF
>-|TRBV5-4|-|11|TRBJ1-1
TGTGCCAGCAGCTCGACACATGAAGCTTTCTTT
CASSSTHEAFF
>-|TRBV5-1|-|15|TRBJ1-1
TGCGCCAGCAGCTTGGACCACGGACGGAACACTGAAGCTTTCTTT
CASSLDHGRNTEAFF
>TRBD1|TRBV27|-|13|TRBJ1-2
TGTGCCAGCAGTCCCAGACAGGGATACGGCTACACCTTC
CASSPRQGYGYTF
>TRBD2|TRBV28|-|15|TRBJ2-5
TGTGCCAGCACTATGGGAGGGAAGGCAATGGAGACCCAGTACTTC
CASTMGGKAMETQYF
>-|TRBV15|-|13|TRBJ2-7
TGTGCCACCAGCACCGGGACGTCCTACGAGCAGTACTTC
CATSTGTSYEQYF
>-|TRBV30|once|14|TRBJ2-5
TGTGCCTGGAGTGTTGGAGACGCACAAGAGACCCAGTACTTC
CAWSVGDAQETQYF
>-|TRBV11-2|-|13|TRBJ2-1
TGTGCCAGCAGCTTAGTTAGGGCGGTGGAGCAGTTCTTC
CASSLVRAVEQFF
>-|TRBV19|-|14|TRBJ2-5
TGTGCCAGTAGTCCCCCGGACGGAGGGAGGACCCAGTACTTC
CASSPPDGGRTQYF
>TRBD1|TRBV19|-|15|TRBJ1-5
TGTGCCAGTAGTACGGGACAGGGGGGGAGGTGGCCCCAGCATTTT
CASSTGQGGRWPQHF
>-|TRBV9|-|14|TRBJ1-5
TGTGCCAGCAGCGTCCACCCCGGCGCGGAGCCCCAGCATTTT
CASSVHPGAEPQHF
>-|TRBV27|once|14|TRBJ2-7
TGTGCCAGCAAGCCGGGACCAAGATCCTACGAGCAGTACTTC
CASKPGPRSYEQYF
>-|TRBV9|-|15|TRBJ2-3
TGTGCCAGCAGCGTAGGAGCGGTTAGCACAGATACGCAGTATTTT
CASSVGAVSTDTQYF
>-|TRBV6-5|-|14|TRBJ2-7
TGTGCCAGCAGTTACTCGAGCGTGGCCTACGAGCAGTACTTC
CASSYSSVAYEQYF
>TRBD1|TRBV18|-|15|TRBJ1-2
TGTGCCAGCTCATATCAAGGACAGGGCTCCTATGGCTACACCTTC
CASSYQGQGSYGYTF
>-|TRBV27|-|15|TRBJ1-5
TGTGCCAGCAGTACGGGGGGCGCGGGCAATCAGCCCCAGCATTTT
CASSTGGAGNQPQHF
>-|TRBV6-5|-|14|TRBJ1-1
TGTGCCAGCATCGTCGCCAGAGGAAACAGTGAAGCTTTCTTT
CASIVARGNSEAFF
>TRBD1|TRBV29-1|few|13|TRBJ1-1
TGCAGCGTGACAGGGCCCATGAACACTGAAGCTTTCTTT
CSVTGPMNTEAFF
>TRBD1|TRBV5-1|once|13|TRBJ2-7
TGCGCCAGCAGCTGGGGACAGGGGTACGAGCAGTACTTC
CASSWGQGYEQYF
>-|TRBV27|few|16|TRBJ2-3
TGTGCCAGCAAATTGGACGCCCTGGGGCCCACAGATACGCAGTATTTT
CASKLDALGPTDTQYF
>-|TRBV7-9|-|12|TRBJ2-3
TGTGCCAGCAGCCCAGTTCCAGATACGCAGTATTTT
CASSPVPDTQYF
>TRBD1|TRBV6-5|-|13|TRBJ1-1
TGTGCCAGCAGACCTCACGACAGGGGGAGTCCTTTCTTT
CASRPHDRGSPFF
>-|TRBV10-3|-|17|TRBJ1-4
TGTGCCATCAGTGAGGGAAGCGTTGGCTCAACTAATGAAAAACTGTTTTTT
CAISEGSVGSTNEKLFF
>-|TRBV7-9|-|15|TRBJ1-1
TGTGCCAGCAGCTTGCCTCTGGGGATGAACACTGAAGCTTTCTTT
CASSLPLGMNTEAFF
>TRBD2|TRBV19|-|15|TRBJ2-4
TGTGCCAGTAGTACCGGGAGGGGGGGTCTGAACATTCAGTACTTC
CASSTGRGGLNIQYF
>-|TRBV30|-|13|TRBJ2-7
TGTGCCTGGGAACGGGGCGGATCCTACGAGCAGTACTTC
CAWERGGSYEQYF
>-|TRBV5-4|-|14|TRBJ1-2
TGTGCCAGCAGCCCAGGACCGCAGTCTGATGGCTACACCTTC
CASSPGPQSDGYTF
>TRBD1|TRBV5-1|-|16|TRBJ2-3
TGCGCCAGCAGCGTGACAGGGCCCCCTAGCACAGATACGCAGTATTTT
CASSVTGPPSTDTQYF
>-|TRBV27|-|14|TRBJ2-3
TGTGCCAGCAGTTTGCTATGGGGCACAGATACGCAGTATTTT
CASSLLWGTDTQYF
>TRBD2|TRBV15|-|15|TRBJ2-7
TGTGCCACCACCAAGACTAGCGGGAGAGCGTACGAGCAGTACTTC
CATTKTSGRAYEQYF
>TRBD1|TRBV5-4|-|15|TRBJ1-2
TGTGCCAGCAGCTTGGGTGGACAGGCGCTATCCGGCTACACCTTC
CASSLGGQALSGYTF
>-|TRBV27|once|15|TRBJ1-2
TGTGCCAGCAGTTCGAGGTGGACCCGGGGATCTGGCTACACCTTC
CASSSRWTRGSGYTF
>-|TRBV28|-|14|TRBJ2-1
TGTGCCAGCAGCCCTTCCGGGGGTTACAATGAGCAGTTCTTC
CASSPSGGYNEQFF
>-|TRBV4-1|-|12|TRBJ2-5
TGCGCCAGCAGCCAAATGGGGGCTGAGCAGTACTTC
CASSQMGAEQYF
>-|TRBV29-1|-|15|TRBJ1-1
TGCAGCGTTCTGGGGCAGGGGATCTTGGACACTGAAGCTTTCTTT
CSVLGQGILDTEAFF
>-|TRBV21-1|few|11|TRBJ1-1
TGTGCCAGCAGCCTACCCCCCCCGGCTTTCTTT
CASSLPPPAFF
>-|TRBV15|-|16|TRBJ1-1
TGTGCCACCAGCAGAGATCGGGGGGCGTCGGAGACTGAAGCTTTCTTT
CATSRDRGASETEAFF
>-|TRBV4-1|-|15|TRBJ2-7
TGCGCCAGCAGCCAAGGGGTAGCGAACTCCTACGAGCAGTACTTC
CASSQGVANSYEQYF
>-|TRBV4-1|-|12|TRBJ1-2
TGCGCCAGCTGGGGCAGGGTCTATGGCTACACCTTC
CASWGRVYGYTF
>-|TRBV27|-|18|TRBJ1-6
TGTGCCAGCAAGAAATACAGGGACGGAGGCTCCTATAATTCACCCCTCCACTTT
CASKKYRDGGSYNSPLHF
>-|TRBV2|-|16|TRBJ2-3
TGTGCCAGCAGTGCCCGCCCCGGGGGCCAATTTTATACGCAGTATTTT
CASSARPGGQFYTQYF
>-|TRBV29-1|-|14|TRBJ2-5
TGCAGCGTTGGTGGGGGCGGGTCGGGAGAGGCCCAGTACTTC
CSVGGGGSGEAQYF
>-|TRBV2|-|14|TRBJ2-7
TGTGCCAGCAGGGAGACAGGTCCAACCTACGAGCAGTACTTC
CASRETGPTYEQYF
>TRBD2|TRBV2|-|17|TRBJ2-7
TGTGCCAGCAGTAGGGGACTAGCGGGAACTTCGGCCTACGAGCAGTACTTC
CASSRGLAGTSAYEQYF
>TRBD2|TRBV4-1|once|17|TRBJ2-6
TGCGCCAGCAGCCAAAACTCGGGGGGGTCAGGGGCCAACGTCCTGACTTTC
CASSQNSGGSGANVLTF
>-|TRBV30|-|12|TRBJ2-1
TGTGCCTCGAATCTCGCCGGGTATGAGCAGTTCTTC
CASNLAGYEQFF
>TRBD1|TRBV5-6|-|17|TRBJ2-6
TGTGCCAGCAGCCCCGGACAGGGGGCGATGGGGGCCAACGTCCTGACTTTC
CASSPGQGAMGANVLTF
>TRBD2|TRBV7-9|-|15|TRBJ2-3
TGTGCCAGCAGCTTCGAGAGCGGGAGGGGATACACGCAGTATTTT
CASSFESGRGYTQYF
>-|TRBV6-5|-|13|TRBJ1-2
TGTGCCAGCAGTGAAACAGCTACCTATGGCTACACCTTC
CASSETATYGYTF
>TRBD2|TRBV6-6|-|14|TRBJ2-3
TGTGCCAGCAGTTTCCGACTAGCGATCTTTTTACGGTATTTT
CASSFRLAIFLRYF
>-|TRBV11-3|-|15|TRBJ2-1
TGTGCCAGCAGCTTTACCTGGCGCCCACACGATGAGCAGTTCTTC
CASSFTWRPHDEQFF
>-|TRBV5-1|-|16|TRBJ2-2
TGCGCCAGCAGCTTGGTGGGACACCGAAACACCGGGGAGCTGTTTTTT
CASSLVGHRNTGELFF
>-|TRBV11-2|-|11|TRBJ2-7
TGTGCCAGCAGCGTTGCCTACGAGCAGTACTTC
CASSVAYEQYF
>TRBD2|TRBV25-1|-|18|TRBJ2-1
TGTGCCAGCAGTAGTACTAGCGGGAGCCCTAGCTCCTACAATGAGCAGTTCTTC
CASSSTSGSPSSYNEQFF
>-|TRBV7-8|-|15|TRBJ1-5
TGTGCCAGCAGCTTATATGGAGGGGAGAATCAGCCCCAGCATTTT
CASSLYGGENQPQHF